This TCR beta chain was documented in a study of T cells in Graves' hyperthyroidism and ophthalmopathy. Study outcomes and limitations: Separation of ophthalmopathy from stable hyperthyroidism was achieved by a 13 V-J model.

TCR beta CDR3 sequences were amplified from RNA transcripts. Primed by the HTBI set, a first-round RT-PCR was run on the TCR CDR3. TCRdb reanalysed the multiplex PCR reads using MiXCR and keeps one entry per CDR3 protein. The table lists roughly 500,000 distinct CDR3 sequences, over 45% of them singletons. In making diagnoses, clinical symptoms, serum thyroxine and TRAb, thyroid ultrasound and orbital computed tomography were all used. In its sample, this clonotype was seen many times. Its antigen remains unidentified. This CDR3 contains 15 residues. Trimming removed 3 bases at V and 0 bases at J, with 6 bases between.

The J gene is TRBJ2-6, the V gene TRBV12-3 or TRBV12-4; unclear D gene. The TCR was taken from an adult woman with Graves' disease, either hyperthyroidism or ophthalmopathy (not recorded which). Input material: peripheral blood or thyroid tissue (not recorded which). CDR3 in amino acids: CASSFAISGANVLTF. CDR3 nucleotides: TGTGCCAGCAGTTTCGCAATCTCTGGGGCCAACGTCCTGACTTTC.